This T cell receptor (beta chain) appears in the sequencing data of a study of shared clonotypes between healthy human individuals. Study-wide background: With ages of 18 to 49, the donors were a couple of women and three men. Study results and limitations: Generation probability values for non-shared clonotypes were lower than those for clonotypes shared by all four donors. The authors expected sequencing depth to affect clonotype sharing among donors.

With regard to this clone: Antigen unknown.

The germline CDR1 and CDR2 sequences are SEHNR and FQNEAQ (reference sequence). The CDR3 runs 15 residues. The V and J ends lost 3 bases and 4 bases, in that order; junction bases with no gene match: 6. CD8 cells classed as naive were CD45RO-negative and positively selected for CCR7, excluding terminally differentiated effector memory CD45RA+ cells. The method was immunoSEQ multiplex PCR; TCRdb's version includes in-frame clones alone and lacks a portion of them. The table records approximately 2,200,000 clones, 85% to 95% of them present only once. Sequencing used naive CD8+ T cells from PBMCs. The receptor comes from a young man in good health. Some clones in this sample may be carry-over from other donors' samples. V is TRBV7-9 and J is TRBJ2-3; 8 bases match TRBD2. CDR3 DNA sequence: TGTGCCAGCAGCTTGGGGCGGGAGGACCCAGATACGCAGTATTTT. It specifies CASSLGREDPDTQYF.